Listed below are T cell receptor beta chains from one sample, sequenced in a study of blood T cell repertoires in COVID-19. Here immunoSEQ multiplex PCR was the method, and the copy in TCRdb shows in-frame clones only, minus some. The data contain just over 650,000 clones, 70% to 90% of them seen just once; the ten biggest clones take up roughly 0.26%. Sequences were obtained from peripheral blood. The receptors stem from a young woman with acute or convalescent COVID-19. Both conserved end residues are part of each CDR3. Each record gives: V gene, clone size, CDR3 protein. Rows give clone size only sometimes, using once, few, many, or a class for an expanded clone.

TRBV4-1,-,CASSQVPGGPYEQYF
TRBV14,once,CASSQTGGHGELFF
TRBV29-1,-,CSVAFLALRGTEAFF
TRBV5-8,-,CASSPIFGQGHSNQPQHF
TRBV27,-,CASSPPLFRGTSGANVLTF
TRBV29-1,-,CSVVGGSPEAFF
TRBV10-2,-,CASSDGNRGNQPQHF
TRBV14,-,CASSRGQAARYEQYF
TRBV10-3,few,CAISEAGDHGYTF
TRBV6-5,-,CASHRDRESSQHF
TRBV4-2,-,CASSRRSSSGGATDEQFF
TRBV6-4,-,CASSEAAGTEFHYGYTF
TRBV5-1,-,CASSLEAGRGDTQYF
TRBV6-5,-,CASSYSSGMGTGELFF
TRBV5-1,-,CASSRSQVTYEQYF
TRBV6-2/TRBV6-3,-,CASSRLDWSSGANVLTF
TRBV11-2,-,CASSLGGTPGQSNQPQHF
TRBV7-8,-,CASSLKLGGEMSSGNTIYF
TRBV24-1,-,CATSDSSPYGQGTGELFF
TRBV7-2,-,CASSLDRGTEAFF
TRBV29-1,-,CSVPPGRGTFF
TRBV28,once,CASSTGGPVGELFF
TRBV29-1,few,CSVVLRGVVSRATEAFF
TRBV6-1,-,CASSDRGKDEAFF
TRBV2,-,CASSLRLGNEQFF
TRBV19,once,CASSPQGAYGYTF
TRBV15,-,CATAGLAGSNEQFF
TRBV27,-,CASRRLAGGTDTQYF
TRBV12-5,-,CASGKSGGAGNTIYF
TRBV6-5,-,CASRTTGQGVSEQFF
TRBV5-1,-,CASSSGQALSNEKLFF
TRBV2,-,CATQAGNEQFF
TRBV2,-,CASRQLTGLGLVEKLFF
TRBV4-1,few,CASSQDQLAGAYEQYF
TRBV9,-,CASSGPGVETTQHF